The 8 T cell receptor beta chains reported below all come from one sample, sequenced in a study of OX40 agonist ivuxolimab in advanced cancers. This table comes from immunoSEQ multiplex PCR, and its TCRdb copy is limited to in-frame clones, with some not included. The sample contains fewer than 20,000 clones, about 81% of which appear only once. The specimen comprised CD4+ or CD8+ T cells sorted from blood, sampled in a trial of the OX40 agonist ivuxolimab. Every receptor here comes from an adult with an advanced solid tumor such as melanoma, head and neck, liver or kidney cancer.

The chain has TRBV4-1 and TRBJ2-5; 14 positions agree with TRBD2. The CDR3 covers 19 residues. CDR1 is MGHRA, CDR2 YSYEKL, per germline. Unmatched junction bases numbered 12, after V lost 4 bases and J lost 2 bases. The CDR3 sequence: CASSPSGTSGSQHQETQYF. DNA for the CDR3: TGCGCCAGCAGCCCCTCCGGGACTAGCGGGAGCCAACATCAAGAGACCCAGTACTTC.

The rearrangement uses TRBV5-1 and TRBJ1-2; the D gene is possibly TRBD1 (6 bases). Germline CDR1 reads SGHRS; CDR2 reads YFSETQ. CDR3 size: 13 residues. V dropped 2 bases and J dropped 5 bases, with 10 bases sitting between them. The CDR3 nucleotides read TGCGCCAGCAGCTTCGGGACAAGTTATGGCTACACCTTC. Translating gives CASSFGTSYGYTF.

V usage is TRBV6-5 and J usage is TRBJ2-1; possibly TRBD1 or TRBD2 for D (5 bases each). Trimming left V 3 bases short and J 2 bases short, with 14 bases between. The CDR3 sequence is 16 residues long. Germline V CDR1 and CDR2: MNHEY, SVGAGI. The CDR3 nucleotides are TGTGCCAGCAGTTATTACCGGGACCGGACCTACAATGAGCAGTTCTTC. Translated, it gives CASSYYRDRTYNEQFF.

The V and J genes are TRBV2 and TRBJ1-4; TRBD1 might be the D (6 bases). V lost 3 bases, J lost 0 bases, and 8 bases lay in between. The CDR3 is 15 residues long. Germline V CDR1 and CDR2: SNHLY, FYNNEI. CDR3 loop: CASSDHRATNEKLFF. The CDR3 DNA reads TGTGCCAGCAGTGACCACAGGGCAACTAATGAAAAACTGTTTTTT.

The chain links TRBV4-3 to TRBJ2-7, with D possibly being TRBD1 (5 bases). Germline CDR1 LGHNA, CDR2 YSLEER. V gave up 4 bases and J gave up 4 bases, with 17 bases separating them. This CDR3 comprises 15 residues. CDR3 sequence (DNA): TGCGCCAGCAGCCCGAGTCAGGGAAACGATTACGAGCAGTACTTC. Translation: CASSPSQGNDYEQYF.

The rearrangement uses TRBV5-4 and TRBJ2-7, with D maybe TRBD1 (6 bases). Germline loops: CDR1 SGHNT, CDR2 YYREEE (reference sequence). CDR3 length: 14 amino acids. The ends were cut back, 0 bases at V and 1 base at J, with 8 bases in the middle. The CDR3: CASSLGQASYEQYF. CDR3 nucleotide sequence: TGTGCCAGCAGCTTGGGACAGGCATCCTACGAGCAGTACTTC.

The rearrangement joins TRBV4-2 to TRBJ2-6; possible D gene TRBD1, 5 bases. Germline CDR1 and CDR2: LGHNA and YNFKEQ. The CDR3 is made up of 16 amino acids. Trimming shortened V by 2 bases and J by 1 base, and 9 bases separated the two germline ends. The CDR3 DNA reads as TGTGCCAGCAGCCAATCGAAGGGGTCTGGGGCCAACGTCCTGACTTTC. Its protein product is CASSQSKGSGANVLTF.

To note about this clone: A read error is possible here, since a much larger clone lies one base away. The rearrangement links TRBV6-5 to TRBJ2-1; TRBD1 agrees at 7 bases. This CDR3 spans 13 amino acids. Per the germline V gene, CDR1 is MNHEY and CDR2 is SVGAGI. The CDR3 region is CASSDSDRDEQFF. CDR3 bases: TGTGCCAGCAGTGACTCCGACAGGGATGAGCAGTTCTTC.